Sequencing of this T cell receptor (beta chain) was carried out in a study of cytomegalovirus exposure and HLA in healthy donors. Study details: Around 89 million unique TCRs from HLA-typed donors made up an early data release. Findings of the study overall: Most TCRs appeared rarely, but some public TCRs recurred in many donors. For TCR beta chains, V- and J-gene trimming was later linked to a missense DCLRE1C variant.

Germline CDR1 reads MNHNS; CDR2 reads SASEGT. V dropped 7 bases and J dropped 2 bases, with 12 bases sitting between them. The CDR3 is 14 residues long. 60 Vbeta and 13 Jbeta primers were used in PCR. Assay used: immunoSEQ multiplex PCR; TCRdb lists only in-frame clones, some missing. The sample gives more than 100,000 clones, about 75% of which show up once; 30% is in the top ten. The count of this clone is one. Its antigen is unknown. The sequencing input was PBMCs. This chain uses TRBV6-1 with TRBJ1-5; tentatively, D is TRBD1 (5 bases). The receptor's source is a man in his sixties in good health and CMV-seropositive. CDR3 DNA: TGTGCCAGCACGACAGTACGCGGCAATCAGCCCCAGCATTTT. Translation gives CASTTVRGNQPQHF.